The next 29 T cell receptor beta chains were all read from a single sample in a study of CD8 T cells in Susac syndrome. RNA was extracted with the RNeasy kit, and a quantity of roughly 0.45 to 1 ug was reverse transcribed using random hexamers. TCRdb used MiXCR to reprocess the immunoSEQ multiplex PCR reads, holding one entry per CDR3 protein. The table has 210,000 or so distinct CDR3 sequences, 80% to 95% seen once. Sequencing input: CD8+ T cells from PBMCs. These receptors were obtained from a human donor with multiple sclerosis.

DNA of the CDR3: TGTGCCAGCAGCCCCACTAGCGGGAGATACAATGAGCAGTTCTTC. This encodes CASSPTSGRYNEQFF. The rearrangement uses TRBV9 and TRBJ2-1; 11 bases fit TRBD2. The J segment lost 4 bases and the V segment lost 4 bases, leaving 4 bases of the junction unmatched. The CDR3 length is 15 residues. The germline gives CDR1 SGDLS, CDR2 YYNGEE.

The V gene is TRBV30, the J gene TRBJ1-5; possible D gene TRBD1, 5 bases. This CDR3 spans 13 amino acids. The germline V and J ends were trimmed by 1 base and 6 bases, with 10 bases remaining between them. Germline V CDR1 and CDR2: GTSNPN, SVGIG (reference sequence). In DNA form, the CDR3 reads TGTGCCTGGAGTGGGCTAGGGGCTCAGCCCCAGCATTTT. Protein sequence: CAWSGLGAQPQHF.

This chain connects TRBV27 to TRBJ2-3; no reliable D call. CDR1 is MNHEY and CDR2 is SMNVEV in the germline V gene (reference sequence). The CDR3 extends over 13 amino acids. Trimming took off 8 bases at V and 2 bases at J, with 11 bases between the two ends. The DNA of the CDR3 is TGTGCCAGCTCCCCTCGTAACACAGATACGCAGTATTTT. Protein product: CASSPRNTDTQYF.

The DNA for the CDR3 is TGTGCCTGGAGTATGGACTCTAACACTGAAGCTTTCTTT. This sequence encodes CAWSMDSNTEAFF. This sequence joins TRBV30 and TRBJ1-1, with D unclear. CDR1 GTSNPN and CDR2 SVGIG come from the germline V gene (reference sequence). V was clipped by 2 bases and J by 2 bases, with 9 bases between them. CDR3 length: 13 residues.

This chain links TRBV12-3 or TRBV12-4 with TRBJ1-3; D call uncertain. This CDR3 spans 14 amino acids. V shed 5 bases and J shed 0 bases, with 8 bases lying between them. Written as DNA, the CDR3 is TGTGCCAGCAGTCCCCTGGGCTCTGGAAACACCATATATTTT. This sequence encodes CASSPLGSGNTIYF.

The genes are TRBV13 and TRBJ1-2, with 8 bases that match TRBD1. The V gene end was trimmed by 3 bases and the J gene end by 1 base; junction bases not matched to a gene: 7. This CDR3 contains 16 residues. Germline V CDR1 and CDR2: PRHDT, FYEKMQ (reference sequence). This chain's CDR3 is CASSFSPTGDNYGYTF. The CDR3 nucleotides are TGTGCCAGCAGCTTCTCCCCGACAGGGGATAACTATGGCTACACCTTC.

The V and J genes are TRBV7-9 and TRBJ1-1; D gene unclear. Trimming took 1 base from V and 5 from J, leaving 14 bases between them. Germline V gives CDR1 SEHNR, CDR2 FQNEAQ (reference sequence). The length of the CDR3 is 15 residues. The CDR3 region has the DNA TGTGCCAGCAGCTTAGTGGATGAGGGATGGACTGAAGCTTTCTTT. Translating it yields CASSLVDEGWTEAFF.

The chain employs TRBV19 and TRBJ2-7, with a tentative D call TRBD2 (5 bases). CDR1 and CDR2 (germline): LNHDA, SQIVND (reference sequence). V was clipped by 7 bases and J by 7 bases, with 11 bases between them. This CDR3 is built from 11 residues. The CDR3 is CASMSGGEQYF. In nucleotides, the CDR3 is TGTGCCAGTATGTCCGGCGGGGAGCAGTACTTC.

The chain carries TRBV5-1 and TRBJ2-7, with D unresolved. Deletions cut 4 bases from V and 2 bases from J, with 16 bases between. The length of the CDR3 is 15 residues. Per germline, CDR1 SGHRS and CDR2 YFSETQ. The CDR3 sequence is CASSEKYPFTYEQYF. Written as DNA, the CDR3 is TGCGCCAGCAGCGAGAAGTATCCCTTTACCTACGAGCAGTACTTC.

For this clonotype: One end of the junction fails to match germline, which may point to a read error. The CDR3 bases are TGTGCCTGGGGGAAAGACGACCCGTTCTTC. Translated: CAWGKDDPFF. This chain uses TRBV30 with TRBJ2-5; D unresolved. The CDR3 runs to 10 residues. The germline V gene encodes CDR1 GTSNPN and CDR2 SVGIG (reference sequence).

This chain joins TRBV7-9 and TRBJ2-1, with TRBD2 matching 9 bases. Per germline, CDR1 SEHNR and CDR2 FQNEAQ (reference sequence). The CDR3 extends over 16 amino acids. The V segment lost 5 bases and the J segment 6 bases; nucleotides outside the gene matches: 11. CDR3 coding DNA: TGTGCCAGCAGCCCGGGGGGGACTAGCCCCTTCAATGAGCAGTTCTTC. Protein: CASSPGGTSPFNEQFF.

J is TRBJ2-2 and V is TRBV4-3; 7 nucleotides agree with TRBD1. Germline loops: CDR1 LGHNA, CDR2 YSLEER. After removal of 4 bases from V and 4 bases from J, the junction contained 3 bases not matched to a gene. The CDR3 totals 14 residues. The CDR3 loop is CASSPTGFTGELFF. The CDR3 nucleotides are TGCGCCAGCAGCCCGACAGGGTTCACCGGGGAGCTGTTTTTT.

CDR3: CASSVGENFYNEQFF. The CDR3 nucleotides read TGTGCCAGCAGTGTGGGGGAAAATTTCTACAATGAGCAGTTCTTC. The chain combines TRBV2 with TRBJ2-1, with D perhaps being TRBD1 or TRBD2 (5 bases each). The CDR3 spans 15 residues. V shed 4 bases and J shed 3 bases, with 13 bases lying between them. Germline assignment: CDR1 SNHLY and CDR2 FYNNEI.

This chain links TRBV7-9 with TRBJ1-1, with 7 bases lining up with TRBD1. Trimming removed 5 bases from V and 1 base from J; junction bases left unmatched: 7. The CDR3 loop spans 15 amino acids. Germline loops: CDR1 SEHNR, CDR2 FQNEAQ (reference sequence). The CDR3 sequence: CASSGLGQWNTEAFF. CDR3 coding DNA: TGTGCCAGCAGCGGGCTGGGACAGTGGAACACTGAAGCTTTCTTT. Filled out from reference TRBV7-9 and TRBJ1-1, the complete variable domain reads DTGVSQNPRHKITKRGQNVTFRCDPISEHNRLYWYRQTLGQGPEFLTYFQNEAQLEKSRLLSDRFSAERPKGSFSTLEIQRTEQGDSAMYLCASSGLGQWNTEAFFGQGTRLTVV.

The V call is TRBV6-1, the J call TRBJ1-1, with D perhaps TRBD1 (6 bases). The CDR3 is 17 amino acids. Trimming pared 6 bases from V and 2 bases from J, leaving 22 bases between. CDR1 is MNHNS, CDR2 SASEGT, per germline. CDR3 in DNA: TGTGCCAGCAGCCCTCAGGGGATCTTCTTCGATAACACTGAAGCTTTCTTT. It yields the protein CASSPQGIFFDNTEAFF.

The chain couples TRBV9 to TRBJ2-1; no clear D. This CDR3 spans 11 amino acids. Trimming shortened V by 4 bases and J by 5 bases, and 4 bases separated the two germline ends. The germline V gene encodes CDR1 SGDLS and CDR2 YYNGEE. The CDR3 loop reads CASSINNEQFF. For the CDR3, the DNA is TGTGCCAGCAGCATAAACAATGAGCAGTTCTTC. The full variable domain, in which reference TRBV9 and TRBJ2-1 provide the parts outside the CDR3, is DSGVTQTPKHLITATGQRVTLRCSPRSGDLSVYWYQQSLDQGLQFLIQYYNGEERAKGNILERFSAQQFPDLHSELNLSSLELGDSALYFCASSINNEQFFGPGTRLTVL.

There are a few counts of this clonotype. The chain has TRBV7-2 and TRBJ2-7; D is unclear. V was shortened by 4 bases and J by 2 bases, with 9 bases between the two germline ends. Germline values: CDR1 SGHTA, CDR2 FQGNSA. The CDR3 length is 13 residues. CDR3 loop: CASSSEFTYEQYF. CDR3 sequence (DNA): TGTGCCAGCAGCTCGGAGTTCACCTACGAGCAGTACTTC. Based on the CDR3 plus reference TRBV7-2 and TRBJ2-7, the full variable domain is GAGVSQSPSNKVTEKGKDVELRCDPISGHTALYWYRQSLGQGLEFLIYFQGNSAPDKSGLPSDRFSAERTGGSVSTLTIQRTQQEDSAVYLCASSSEFTYEQYFGPGTRLTVT.

The genes are TRBV19 and TRBJ1-2, with D maybe TRBD1 (6 bases). The ends were cut back, 4 bases at V and 4 bases at J, with 19 bases in the middle. This CDR3 comprises 16 residues. CDR1 is LNHDA, CDR2 SQIVND, per germline (reference sequence). In nucleotides, the CDR3 is TGTGCCAGTAGTACCCCCGAGGGGGGGCGGTTCTATGGCTACACCTTC. Its translation: CASSTPEGGRFYGYTF.

This clonotype came up once. The chain carries TRBV20-1 and TRBJ2-3; D ambiguous. The CDR3 contains 17 residues. From germline, CDR1 is DFQATT and CDR2 SNEGSKA (reference sequence). The V end was cut by 0 bases, the J end by 1 base, with 17 bases between. DNA for the CDR3: TGCAGTGCTAGAGATTCGCTTTTTGGTGTGGGCACAGATACGCAGTATTTT. Protein product: CSARDSLFGVGTDTQYF.

The chain recombines TRBV7-9 with TRBJ2-1; D might be TRBD2 (5 bases). V lost 10 bases and J lost 0, with 22 bases in between. This CDR3 is built from 17 residues. The germline CDR1 and CDR2 sequences are SEHNR and FQNEAQ (reference sequence). The CDR3 DNA reads TGTGCCACCCCCCTCGTGCGGGTTCCCAGCTCCTACAATGAGCAGTTCTTC. It codes for CATPLVRVPSSYNEQFF. Drawing the rest from reference TRBV7-9 and TRBJ2-1, the complete variable domain is DTGVSQNPRHKITKRGQNVTFRCDPISEHNRLYWYRQTLGQGPEFLTYFQNEAQLEKSRLLSDRFSAERPKGSFSTLEIQRTEQGDSAMYLCATPLVRVPSSYNEQFFGPGTRLTVL.

The CDR3 spells CASSQFGREVTQYF. The DNA of the CDR3 is TGTGCCAGCAGCCAATTCGGCAGGGAAGTCACGCAGTATTTT. The chain joins TRBV3-1 to TRBJ2-3; D possibly corresponds to TRBD1 (5 bases). Germline values: CDR1 LGHDT, CDR2 YNNKEL (reference sequence). Trimming stripped 2 bases from V and 9 bases from J, with 15 bases between. This CDR3 has 14 residues.

This chain joins TRBV12-3 or TRBV12-4 and TRBJ2-5; no definite D call. The CDR3 extends over 13 amino acids. V shed 6 bases and J shed 3 bases, with 11 bases lying between them. The CDR3 spells CASRLLHKETQYF. The CDR3 DNA follows: TGTGCCAGCAGACTGCTACATAAAGAGACCCAGTACTTC.

This chain uses TRBV27 with TRBJ2-7, with D possibly matching TRBD1 (6 bases). In germline, CDR1 is MNHEY, CDR2 SMNVEV (reference sequence). The CDR3 has 15 amino acids. V lost 0 bases and J 5 bases, leaving 14 bases between the germline ends. The CDR3, as DNA: TGTGCCAGCAGTTTATCACAGGGATTATCTGACGAGCAGTACTTC. Its protein is CASSLSQGLSDEQYF.

The gene calls are TRBV7-8 and TRBJ2-3; D gene ambiguous. Germline CDR1 SGHVS, CDR2 FQNEAQ. This CDR3 has 16 residues. The ends were cut back, 0 bases at V and 1 base at J, with 11 bases in the middle. This chain's CDR3 is CASSLAYGDGTDTQYF. CDR3 nucleotides: TGTGCCAGCAGCTTAGCGTACGGAGATGGCACAGATACGCAGTATTTT.

The rearrangement joins TRBV6-5 to TRBJ1-5, with TRBD1 identical over 9 bases. V lost 8 bases and J lost 7; bases outside the gene matches: 3. Germline assignment: CDR1 MNHEY and CDR2 SVGAGI. The CDR3 runs 12 residues. For the CDR3, the DNA is TGTGCCAGCGGGACAGGGTACCAGCCCCAGCATTTT. Protein sequence: CASGTGYQPQHF.

The V gene is TRBV19, the J gene TRBJ1-2; perhaps TRBD1 as D (6 bases). CDR3 length: 14 amino acids. The germline gives CDR1 LNHDA, CDR2 SQIVND (reference sequence). Trimming removed 7 bases at V and 6 bases at J, with 18 bases between. The CDR3 spells CASTEGDFKHGYTF. CDR3 DNA: TGTGCCAGTACGGAGGGGGACTTCAAGCATGGCTACACCTTC.

The chain joins TRBV20-1 to TRBJ2-1; a weak D match, TRBD2 (5 bases). The CDR3 is made up of 16 amino acids. Germline V gives CDR1 DFQATT, CDR2 SNEGSKA (reference sequence). With 3 bases removed from V and 8 bases from J, the gap between germline ends came to 23 bases. CDR3 in DNA: TGCAGTGCTAGTCTCGGCGGAGCGCTCTCGGGGTATGAGCAGTTCTTC. As protein: CSASLGGALSGYEQFF.

The rearrangement uses TRBV18 and TRBJ2-3; TRBD2 matches at 12 bases. The germline V gene has CDR1 KGHSH and CDR2 LQKENI. CDR3 size: 18 residues. The ends lost 3 bases at V and 2 bases at J; junction bases unmatched: 9. CDR3 DNA sequence: TGTGCCAGCTCACCGGAAATACTAGCGGGGGGTCTCACAGATACGCAGTATTTT. Translated, it gives CASSPEILAGGLTDTQYF.

In regard to this clonotype: An end of the junction does not agree with germline; a read error may underlie this. The chain has TRBV24-1 and TRBJ2-3; 7 nucleotides line up with TRBD2. Germline values: CDR1 KGHDR, CDR2 SFDVKD. The CDR3 runs 17 residues. DNA for the CDR3: TGTGCCACCAGTGGTTTGACTGTAGCGGGCAGCACAGATACGCAGTATTTT. It specifies CATSGLTVAGSTDTQYF.